This TCR beta chain was sequenced in a study of shared clonotypes between healthy human individuals. Profiled with immunoSEQ multiplex PCR; TCRdb holds only in-frame clones, not every one. The sample records a few million clones, 85% to 95% being singletons. CDR3 size: 16 residues. CDR1 is KGHSH, CDR2 LQKENI, per germline. The junction had 6 bases not matched to a gene; V was cut back by 4 bases and J by 3 bases. Specimen: naive CD4+ T cells from PBMCs. Stated subset: CD45RA+ positively selected. This rearrangement joins TRBV18 to TRBJ2-7; 13 bases are a match to TRBD2. The receptor was derived from a man between 18 and 35 years old in good health. Some clones in this sample may be carry-over from other donors' samples. CDR3: CASSQGLAGPIYEQYF. CDR3 bases: TGTGCCAGCTCACAGGGACTAGCGGGACCAATCTACGAGCAGTACTTC.